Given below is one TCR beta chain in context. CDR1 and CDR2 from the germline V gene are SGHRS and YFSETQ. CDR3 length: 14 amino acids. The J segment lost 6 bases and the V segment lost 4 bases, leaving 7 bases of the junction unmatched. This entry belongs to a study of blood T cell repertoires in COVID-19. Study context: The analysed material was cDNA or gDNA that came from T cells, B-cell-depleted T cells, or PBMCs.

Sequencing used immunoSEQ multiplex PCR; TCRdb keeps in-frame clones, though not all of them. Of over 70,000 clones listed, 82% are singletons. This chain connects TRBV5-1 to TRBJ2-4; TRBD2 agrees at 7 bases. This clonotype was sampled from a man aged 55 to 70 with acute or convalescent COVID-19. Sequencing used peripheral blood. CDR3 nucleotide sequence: TGCGCCAGCAGCCCCCTTGGGGGGGGAAACATTCAGTACTTC. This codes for CASSPLGGGNIQYF.